This TCR beta chain came from a study of cytomegalovirus exposure and HLA in healthy donors. General study points: In vitro testing confirmed three CMV-associated chains as specific for CMV antigens. Among TCR beta chains of equal frequency, HLA-associated ones were more clonally expanded in a later analysis. In an earlier analysis, productive rearrangement rates for most beta V segments clustered near 87% or 30%. TCR beta chains numbering 164 were designated cytomegalovirus-associated.

Germline CDR1 reads SGHRS; CDR2 reads YFSETQ. The CDR3 is 16 residues long. V was pared by 3 bases and J by 1 base, with 6 bases of the junction left unmatched. The PCR made use of 60 Vbeta and 13 Jbeta primers. Assay: immunoSEQ multiplex PCR; the TCRdb copy retains only in-frame clones and omits some. The sample lists 200,000 to 250,000 clones, about four fifths seen once, with 5% to 6% in the top ten. About this clone: Its target is unknown.

This chain uses TRBV5-1 with TRBJ1-1; the match to TRBD1 covers 10 bases. This receptor was obtained from a woman in her thirties or forties in good health and CMV-seropositive. The sample comprised PBMCs. In DNA, the CDR3 is TGCGCCAGCAGCTCCGGGACAGGGGTTAGGAACACTGAAGCTTTCTTT. This encodes CASSSGTGVRNTEAFF.